This T cell receptor beta chain came from a study of HIV-infected patients and healthy controls. TCRdb used MiXCR to reprocess the 5' RACE reads, holding one entry per CDR3 protein. The sample lists about 17,000 distinct CDR3 sequences, about a sixth occurring once. This clonotype was detected ten times or more. CDR1 and CDR2 from the germline V gene are SEHNR and FQNEAQ (reference sequence). CDR3 length: 19 amino acids. The V end was cut by 1 base, the J end by 5 bases, with 24 bases between. The V and J genes are TRBV7-9 and TRBJ1-5, with D tentatively TRBD1 (6 bases). The sequence came from a human donor in good health. The material sequenced was CD8+ T cells from blood. The CDR3 loop is CASSLGLGATGYGDQPQHF. CDR3 in DNA: TGTGCCAGCAGCTTAGGCCTAGGGGCGACAGGTTATGGTGATCAGCCCCAGCATTTT.